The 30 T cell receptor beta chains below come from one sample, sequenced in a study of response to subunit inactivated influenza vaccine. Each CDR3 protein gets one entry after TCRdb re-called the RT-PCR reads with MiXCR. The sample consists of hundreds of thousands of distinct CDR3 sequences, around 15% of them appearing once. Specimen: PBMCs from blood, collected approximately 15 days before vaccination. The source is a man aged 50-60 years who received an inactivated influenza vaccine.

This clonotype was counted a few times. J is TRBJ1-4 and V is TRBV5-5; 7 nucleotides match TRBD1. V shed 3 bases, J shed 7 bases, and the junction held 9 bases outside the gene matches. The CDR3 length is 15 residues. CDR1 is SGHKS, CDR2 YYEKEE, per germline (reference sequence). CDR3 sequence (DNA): TGTGCCAGCAGCTGGGGGACAGTTGGCGTTGAAAAACTGTTTTTT. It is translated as CASSWGTVGVEKLFF. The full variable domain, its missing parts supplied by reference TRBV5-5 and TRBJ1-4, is DAGVTQSPTHLIKTRGQQVTLRCSPISGHKSVSWYQQVLGQGPQFIFQYYEKEERGRGNFPDRFSARQFPNYSSELNVNALLLGDSALYLCASSWGTVGVEKLFFGSGTQLSVL.

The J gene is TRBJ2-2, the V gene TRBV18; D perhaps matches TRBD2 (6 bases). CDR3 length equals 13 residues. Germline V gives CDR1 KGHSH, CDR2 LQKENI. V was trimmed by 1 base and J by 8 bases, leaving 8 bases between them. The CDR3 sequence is CASSPRREGELFF. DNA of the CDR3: TGTGCCAGCTCACCACGGCGGGAAGGGGAGCTGTTTTTT.

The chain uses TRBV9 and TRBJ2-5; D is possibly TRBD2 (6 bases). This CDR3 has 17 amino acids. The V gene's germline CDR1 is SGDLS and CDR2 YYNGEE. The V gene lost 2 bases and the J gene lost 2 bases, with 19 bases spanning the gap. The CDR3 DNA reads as TGTGCCAGCAGCGTTTCCCCCGATTGGAGGGGTCAAGAGACCCAGTACTTC. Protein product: CASSVSPDWRGQETQYF.

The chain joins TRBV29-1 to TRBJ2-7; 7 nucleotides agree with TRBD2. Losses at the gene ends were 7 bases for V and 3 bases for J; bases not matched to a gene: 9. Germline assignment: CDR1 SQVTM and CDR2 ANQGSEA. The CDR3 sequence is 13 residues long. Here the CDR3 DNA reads TGCAGCGGCGAAGCGGGAAAACTCTACGAGCAGTACTTC. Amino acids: CSGEAGKLYEQYF.

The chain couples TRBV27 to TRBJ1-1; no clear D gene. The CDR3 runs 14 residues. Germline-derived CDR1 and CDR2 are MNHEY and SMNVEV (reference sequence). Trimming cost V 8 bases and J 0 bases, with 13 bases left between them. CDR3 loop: CASARADMNTEAFF. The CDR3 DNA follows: TGTGCCAGCGCGAGGGCAGACATGAACACTGAAGCTTTCTTT.

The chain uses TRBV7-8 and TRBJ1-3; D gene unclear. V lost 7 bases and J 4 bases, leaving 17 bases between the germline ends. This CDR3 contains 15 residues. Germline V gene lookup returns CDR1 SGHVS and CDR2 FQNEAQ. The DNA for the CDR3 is TGTGCCAGCATCCAGTCCCCTCTAGGAGGAAACACCATATATTTT. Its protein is CASIQSPLGGNTIYF. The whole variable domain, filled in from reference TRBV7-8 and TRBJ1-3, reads GAGVSQSPRYKVAKRGQDVALRCDPISGHVSLFWYQQALGQGPEFLTYFQNEAQLDKSGLPSDRFFAERPEGSVSTLKIQRTQQEDSAVYLCASIQSPLGGNTIYFGEGSWLTVV.

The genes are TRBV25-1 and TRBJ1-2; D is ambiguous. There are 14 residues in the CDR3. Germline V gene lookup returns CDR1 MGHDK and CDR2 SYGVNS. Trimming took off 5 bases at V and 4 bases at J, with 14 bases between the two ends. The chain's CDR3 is CASSSTKYSYGYTF. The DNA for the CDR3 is TGTGCCAGCAGTTCCACCAAATACTCCTATGGCTACACCTTC.

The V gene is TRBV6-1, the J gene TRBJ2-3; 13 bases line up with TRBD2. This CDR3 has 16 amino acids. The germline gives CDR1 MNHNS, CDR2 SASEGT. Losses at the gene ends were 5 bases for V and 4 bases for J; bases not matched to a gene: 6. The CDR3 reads CASSRTSGRGADTQYF. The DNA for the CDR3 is TGTGCCAGCAGTCGGACTAGCGGGAGAGGGGCAGATACGCAGTATTTT.

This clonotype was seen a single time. The CDR3 DNA is TGCAGTGCTACCGCGCTAGCGGGAGCCGGAGATGAGCAGTTCTTC. This codes for CSATALAGAGDEQFF. The chain links TRBV20-1 to TRBJ2-1; 10 bases fit TRBD2. Per germline, CDR1 DFQATT and CDR2 SNEGSKA (reference sequence). CDR3 size: 15 residues. J lost 8 bases, V lost 4 bases, and 11 bases had no gene match.

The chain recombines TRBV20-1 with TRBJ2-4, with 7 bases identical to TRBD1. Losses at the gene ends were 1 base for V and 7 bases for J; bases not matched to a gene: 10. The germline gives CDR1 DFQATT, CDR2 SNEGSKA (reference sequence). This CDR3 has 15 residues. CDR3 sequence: CSARVLQGVRNIQYF. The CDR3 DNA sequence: TGCAGTGCTAGAGTCCTTCAGGGGGTCAGGAACATTCAGTACTTC.

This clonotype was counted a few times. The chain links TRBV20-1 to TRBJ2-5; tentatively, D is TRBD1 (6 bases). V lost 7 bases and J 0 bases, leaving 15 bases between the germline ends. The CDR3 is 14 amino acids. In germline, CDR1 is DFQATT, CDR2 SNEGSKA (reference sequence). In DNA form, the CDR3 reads TGCAGTGTTCTCGGAAGGGGGTACCAAGAGACCCAGTACTTC. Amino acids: CSVLGRGYQETQYF.

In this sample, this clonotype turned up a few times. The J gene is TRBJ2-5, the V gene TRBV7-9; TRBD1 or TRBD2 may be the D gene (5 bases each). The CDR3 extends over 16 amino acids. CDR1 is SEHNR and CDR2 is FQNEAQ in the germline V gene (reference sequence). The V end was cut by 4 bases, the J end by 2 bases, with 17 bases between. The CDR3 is CASSSSEGIDQETQYF. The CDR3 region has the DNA TGTGCCAGCAGCTCCAGCGAGGGGATTGATCAAGAGACCCAGTACTTC.

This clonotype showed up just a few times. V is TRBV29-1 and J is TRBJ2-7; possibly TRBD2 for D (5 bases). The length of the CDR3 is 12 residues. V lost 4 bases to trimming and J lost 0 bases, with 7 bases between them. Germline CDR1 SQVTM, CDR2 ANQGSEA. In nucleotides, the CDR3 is TGCAGCGTTGTCCGGGGCTCCTACGAGCAGTACTTC. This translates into CSVVRGSYEQYF.

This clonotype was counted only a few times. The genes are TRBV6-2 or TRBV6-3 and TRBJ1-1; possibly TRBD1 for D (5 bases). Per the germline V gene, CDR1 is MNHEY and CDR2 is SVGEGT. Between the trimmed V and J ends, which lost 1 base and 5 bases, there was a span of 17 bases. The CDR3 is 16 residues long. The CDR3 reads CASSYFAGRGRTEAFF. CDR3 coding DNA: TGTGCCAGCAGTTACTTCGCAGGACGGGGACGGACTGAAGCTTTCTTT.

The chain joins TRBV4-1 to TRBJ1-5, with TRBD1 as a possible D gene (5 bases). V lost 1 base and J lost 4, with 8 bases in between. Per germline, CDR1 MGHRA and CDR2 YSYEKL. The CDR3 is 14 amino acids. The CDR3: CASSQGQTNQPQHF. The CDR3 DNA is TGCGCCAGCAGCCAAGGACAGACTAATCAGCCCCAGCATTTT.

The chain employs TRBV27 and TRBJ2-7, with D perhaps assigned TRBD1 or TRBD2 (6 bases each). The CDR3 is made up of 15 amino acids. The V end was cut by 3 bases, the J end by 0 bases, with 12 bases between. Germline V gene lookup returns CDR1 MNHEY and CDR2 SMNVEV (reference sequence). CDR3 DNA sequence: TGTGCCAGCAGTTTGGGGGGCTGGGGCTCCTACGAGCAGTACTTC. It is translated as CASSLGGWGSYEQYF.

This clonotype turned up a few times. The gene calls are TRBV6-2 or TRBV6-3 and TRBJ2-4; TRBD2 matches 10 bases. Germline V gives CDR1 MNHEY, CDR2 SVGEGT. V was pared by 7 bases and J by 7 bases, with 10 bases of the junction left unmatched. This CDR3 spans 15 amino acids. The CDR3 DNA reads TGTGCCAGCACAGAGCGGGGGGGCCCATCTAACATTCAGTACTTC. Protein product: CASTERGGPSNIQYF.

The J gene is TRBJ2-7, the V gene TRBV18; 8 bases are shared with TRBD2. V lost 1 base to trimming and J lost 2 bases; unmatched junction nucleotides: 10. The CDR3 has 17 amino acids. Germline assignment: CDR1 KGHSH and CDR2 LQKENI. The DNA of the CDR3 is TGTGCCAGCTCACCACTTAGTGGACTAGCCACAGCCTACGAGCAGTACTTC. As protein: CASSPLSGLATAYEQYF.

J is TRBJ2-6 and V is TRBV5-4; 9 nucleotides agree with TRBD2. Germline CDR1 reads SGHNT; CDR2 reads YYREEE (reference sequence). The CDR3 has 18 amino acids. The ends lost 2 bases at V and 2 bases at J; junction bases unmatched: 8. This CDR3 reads CASSFGIGGGAGANVLTF. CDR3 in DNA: TGTGCCAGCAGCTTTGGGATCGGCGGGGGGGCTGGGGCCAACGTCCTGACTTTC.

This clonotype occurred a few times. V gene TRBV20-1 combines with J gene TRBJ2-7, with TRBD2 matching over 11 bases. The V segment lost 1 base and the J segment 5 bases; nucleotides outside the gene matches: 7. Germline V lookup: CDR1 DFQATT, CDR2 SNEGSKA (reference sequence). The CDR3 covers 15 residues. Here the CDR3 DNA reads TGCAGTGCTAGAGGACTAGCGGGGCTGGCCGACGAGCAGTACTTC. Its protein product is CSARGLAGLADEQYF.

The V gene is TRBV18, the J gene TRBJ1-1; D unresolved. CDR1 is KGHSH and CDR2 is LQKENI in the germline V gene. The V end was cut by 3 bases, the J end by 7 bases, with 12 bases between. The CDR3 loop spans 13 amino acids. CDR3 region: CASSPGGFNEAFF. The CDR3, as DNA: TGTGCCAGCTCACCTGGCGGCTTCAATGAAGCTTTCTTT. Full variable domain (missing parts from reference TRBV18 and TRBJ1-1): NAGVMQNPRHLVRRRGQEARLRCSPMKGHSHVYWYRQLPEEGLKFMVYLQKENIIDESGMPKERFSAEFPKEGPSILRIQQVVRGDSAAYFCASSPGGFNEAFFGQGTRLTVV.

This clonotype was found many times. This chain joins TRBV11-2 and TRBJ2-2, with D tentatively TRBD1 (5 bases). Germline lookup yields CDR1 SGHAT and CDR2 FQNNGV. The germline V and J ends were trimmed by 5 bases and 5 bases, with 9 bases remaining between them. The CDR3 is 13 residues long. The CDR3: CASSLYRTGELFF. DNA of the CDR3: TGTGCCAGCAGCCTATACAGGACCGGGGAGCTGTTTTTT. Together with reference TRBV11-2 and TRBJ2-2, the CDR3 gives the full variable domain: EAGVAQSPRYKIIEKRQSVAFWCNPISGHATLYWYQQILGQGPKLLIQFQNNGVVDDSQLPKDRFSAERLKGVDSTLKIQPAKLEDSAVYLCASSLYRTGELFFGEGSRLTVL.

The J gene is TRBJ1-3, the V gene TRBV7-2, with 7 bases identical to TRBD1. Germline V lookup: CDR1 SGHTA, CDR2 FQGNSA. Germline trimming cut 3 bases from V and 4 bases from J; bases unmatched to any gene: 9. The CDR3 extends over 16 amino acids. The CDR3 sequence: CASSLGPGTDGNTIYF. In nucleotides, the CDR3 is TGTGCCAGCAGCTTGGGCCCGGGGACAGACGGAAACACCATATATTTT.

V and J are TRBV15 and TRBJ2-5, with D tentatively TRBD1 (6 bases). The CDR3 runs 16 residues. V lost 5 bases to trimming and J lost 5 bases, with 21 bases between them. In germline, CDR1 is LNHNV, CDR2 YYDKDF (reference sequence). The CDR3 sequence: CATSRQNLQGGETQYF. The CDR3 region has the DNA TGTGCCACCAGCCGACAAAACTTACAGGGTGGTGAGACCCAGTACTTC.

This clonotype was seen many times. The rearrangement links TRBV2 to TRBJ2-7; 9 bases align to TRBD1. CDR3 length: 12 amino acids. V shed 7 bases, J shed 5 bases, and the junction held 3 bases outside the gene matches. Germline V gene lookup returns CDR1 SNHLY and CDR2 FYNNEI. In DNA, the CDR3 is TGTGCCAGCAATGGACAGGGGAACGAGCAGTACTTC. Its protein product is CASNGQGNEQYF.

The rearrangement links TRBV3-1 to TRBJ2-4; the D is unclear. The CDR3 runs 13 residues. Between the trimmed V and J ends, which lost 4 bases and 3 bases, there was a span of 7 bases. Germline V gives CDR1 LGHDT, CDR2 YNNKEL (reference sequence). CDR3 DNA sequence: TGTGCCAGCAGCCCCGACCGCAAAAACATTCAGTACTTC. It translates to CASSPDRKNIQYF.

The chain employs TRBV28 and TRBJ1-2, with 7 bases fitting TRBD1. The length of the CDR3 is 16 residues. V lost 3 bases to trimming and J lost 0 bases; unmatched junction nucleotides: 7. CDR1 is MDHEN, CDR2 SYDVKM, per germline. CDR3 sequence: CASSLRQGTANYGYTF. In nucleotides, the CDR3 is TGTGCCAGCAGTTTGAGGCAGGGGACAGCTAACTATGGCTACACCTTC.

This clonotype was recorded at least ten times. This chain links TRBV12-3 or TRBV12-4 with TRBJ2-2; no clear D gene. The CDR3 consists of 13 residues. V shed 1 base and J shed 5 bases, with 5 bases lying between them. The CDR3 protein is CASSLGLTGELFF. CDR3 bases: TGTGCCAGCAGTTTAGGCCTTACCGGGGAGCTGTTTTTT.

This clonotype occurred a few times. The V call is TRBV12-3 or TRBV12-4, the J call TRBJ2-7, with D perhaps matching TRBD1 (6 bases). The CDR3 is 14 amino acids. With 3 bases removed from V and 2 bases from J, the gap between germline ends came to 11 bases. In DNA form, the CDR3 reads TGTGCCAGCAGTTTCCTCGGACAGACCTACGAGCAGTACTTC. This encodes CASSFLGQTYEQYF.

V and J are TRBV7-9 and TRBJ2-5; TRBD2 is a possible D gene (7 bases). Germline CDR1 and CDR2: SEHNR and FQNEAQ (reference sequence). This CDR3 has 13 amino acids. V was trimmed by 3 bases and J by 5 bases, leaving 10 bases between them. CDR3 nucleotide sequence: TGTGCCAGCAGCTTTGCGGGGGCCGAGACCCAGTACTTC. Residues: CASSFAGAETQYF.